This entry features one T cell receptor (beta chain) sequence. Antigen unknown. This sample was taken from a study of long-term antiretroviral therapy in people with HIV. The CDR3 is made up of 13 amino acids. Germline V gene lookup returns CDR1 MNHEY and CDR2 SVGAGI. V was pared by 3 bases and J by 7 bases, with 10 bases between. Inclusion required at least two post-ART and at least one pre-ART PBMC samples. Each HIV-infected participant was given treatment in the United States. Study results and caveats: Narrower CDR3 length ranges marked HIV repertoires relative to controls.

Researchers report immunoSEQ v3.0 was run at survey level. Sequencing was performed with immunoSEQ multiplex PCR; in TCRdb, only in-frame clones are kept and a portion is missing. This sample has 25,000 or so clones; about 83% occur once, and the top ten carry approximately 4.8%. This chain uses TRBV6-5 with TRBJ1-5; D possibly corresponds to TRBD1 (6 bases). The material was unsorted PBMCs, obtained 3 years after starting antiretroviral therapy. The clonotype was recovered from a man aged 18 to 29 with HIV. CDR3 sequence: CASSYDGGQPQHF. The CDR3 DNA reads as TGTGCCAGCAGTTATGATGGGGGCCAGCCCCAGCATTTT.